Reported below is one T cell receptor (beta chain). This sample stems from a study of blood T cell repertoires in COVID-19. Study-level background: Researchers got acute and convalescent COVID-19 samples from the United States, Italy and Spain. PBMCs, B-cell-depleted T cells, or T cells were the source of the cDNA or gDNA that made up the material.

In the study's own analysis: The assay estimated nucleated cells by amplifying reference gene primers. Assay: immunoSEQ multiplex PCR; the TCRdb copy retains only in-frame clones and omits some. Clonal size and the V and J genes are those of that table, whereas D and trimming came from the DNA. Among roughly 62,000 clones listed, about 88% were seen once. Trimming shortened V by 5 bases and J by 8 bases, and 10 bases separated the two germline ends. The CDR3 has 12 amino acids. CDR1 and CDR2 (germline): LGHDT, YNNKEL (reference sequence). The clonotype originates from a human donor with active COVID-19. The donor label of this sample is uncertain. The V call is TRBV3-1 (or the pseudogene TRBV3-2), the J call TRBJ2-1; D call uncertain. Sequencing used peripheral blood. CDR3 loop: CASSYTVHEQFF. CDR3 nucleotides: TGTGCCAGCAGCTACACCGTCCATGAGCAGTTCTTC.